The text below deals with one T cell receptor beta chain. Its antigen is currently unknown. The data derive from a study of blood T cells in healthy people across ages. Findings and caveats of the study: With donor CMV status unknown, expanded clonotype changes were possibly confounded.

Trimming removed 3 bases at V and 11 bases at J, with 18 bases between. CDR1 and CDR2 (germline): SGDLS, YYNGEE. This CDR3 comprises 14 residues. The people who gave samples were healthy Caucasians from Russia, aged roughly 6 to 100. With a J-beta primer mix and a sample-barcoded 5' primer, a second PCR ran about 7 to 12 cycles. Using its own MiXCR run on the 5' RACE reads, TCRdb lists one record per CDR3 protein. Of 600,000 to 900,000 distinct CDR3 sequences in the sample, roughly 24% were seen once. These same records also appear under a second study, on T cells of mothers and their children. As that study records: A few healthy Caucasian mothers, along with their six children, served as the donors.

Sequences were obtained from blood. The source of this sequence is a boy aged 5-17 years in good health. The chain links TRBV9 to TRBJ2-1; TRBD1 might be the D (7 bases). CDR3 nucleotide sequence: TGTGCCAGCAGCGCAAAAGGAAGGAGGGGGCAGCAGTTCTTC. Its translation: CASSAKGRRGQQFF.